This T cell receptor (beta chain) stems from a study of blood T cell repertoires in COVID-19. The overall study: Researchers got acute and convalescent COVID-19 samples from the United States, Italy and Spain. Sources were T cells, B-cell-depleted T cells, or PBMCs; the material itself was cDNA or gDNA.

CDR1 MDHEN and CDR2 SYDVKM come from the germline V gene. The V and J ends lost 0 bases and 6 bases respectively, with 14 bases between them. The CDR3 has 16 amino acids. As processed by the authors: Amplification of reference gene primers provided the estimated nucleated cell counts. Some clones are missing from TCRdb's copy, which holds only in-frame ones; the method was immunoSEQ multiplex PCR. V, J and clone size are those of that table, while D and trimming were read from the DNA. The sample shows about 120,000 clones, about 79% of them seen only once. The chain is built from TRBV28 and TRBJ2-2; tentative D call: TRBD1 (6 bases). The sequenced sample consisted of peripheral blood. The receptor was isolated from a man in his forties with active or convalescent COVID-19. CDR3 sequence: CASSLWGTQGAGELFF. The CDR3 DNA reads TGTGCCAGCAGTTTATGGGGGACACAAGGAGCCGGGGAGCTGTTTTTT.